These T cell receptor beta chains were read from a single sample in a study of blood T cell repertoires in COVID-19. This table comes from immunoSEQ multiplex PCR, and its TCRdb copy is limited to in-frame clones, with some not included. The sample includes under 250,000 clones, roughly 84% of them seen just once. The sequenced material came from peripheral blood. The receptors here all came from a middle-aged man who had recovered from COVID-19. The CDR3 runs from the conserved cysteine through the conserved F or W. A D gene is named only where the DNA matches it firmly. Where a row states a size, it is once, few, many or the class of an expanded clone; other rows omit it.

size,D,J,V,CDR3,DNA
-,-,TRBJ1-1,TRBV15,CATSIPENTEAFF,TGTGCCACCAGCATCCCAGAGAACACTGAAGCTTTCTTT
few,-,TRBJ1-5,TRBV27,CASSLFPGKNQPQHF,TGTGCCAGCAGTTTATTCCCGGGGAAAAATCAGCCCCAGCATTTT
-,-,TRBJ1-5,TRBV2,CASGPRQGYNQPQHF,TGTGCCAGCGGACCTCGCCAGGGATACAATCAGCCCCAGCATTTT
once,-,TRBJ2-1,TRBV5-6,CASSFRGRNNEQFF,TGTGCCAGCAGCTTTCGGGGGAGGAACAATGAGCAGTTCTTC
-,TRBD2,TRBJ2-2,TRBV6-5,CASSWTSGSGGELFF,TGTGCCAGCAGTTGGACTAGCGGTAGTGGCGGGGAGCTGTTTTTT
few,-,TRBJ2-3,TRBV7-9,CASSLVLEIDTQYF,TGTGCCAGCAGCTTAGTGCTAGAAATAGATACGCAGTATTTT
few,-,TRBJ1-1,TRBV19,CASSIPEWSTEAFF,TGTGCCAGTAGTATCCCGGAGTGGAGCACTGAAGCTTTCTTT
few,-,TRBJ1-5,TRBV19,CASSISSGGNQPQHF,TGTGCCAGTAGTATATCCTCCGGAGGCAATCAGCCCCAGCATTTT
-,-,TRBJ2-1,TRBV7-2,CASSFGGAPPEQFF,TGTGCCAGCAGCTTTGGCGGGGCCCCCCCTGAGCAGTTCTTC
few,TRBD2,TRBJ2-3,TRBV2,CASRKDWGGSDTQYF,TGTGCCAGCAGGAAGGACTGGGGGGGGTCAGATACGCAGTATTTT
-,-,TRBJ2-1,TRBV2,CASSRRTTLYNEQFF,TGTGCCAGCAGTCGAAGGACTACCCTCTACAATGAGCAGTTCTTC
-,-,TRBJ1-3,TRBV28,CASSFGGRGNTIYF,TGTGCCAGCAGTTTCGGAGGGAGAGGAAACACCATATATTTT